Each of the 26 T cell receptor beta chains below was sequenced from the same sample in a study of shared clonotypes between healthy human individuals. Naive CD8 cells lacked CD45RO, underwent positive selection for CCR7 and left out terminally differentiated effector memory CD45RA+ cells. Using immunoSEQ multiplex PCR, the repertoire was profiled, and TCRdb retains in-frame clones only, with some absent. This table has some 2,000,000 clones, about 95% appearing once. The sequenced sample was naive CD8+ T cells sorted from blood. Receptor source: a man aged 18 to 30 in good health.

Comment on this clone: The junction departs from germline at one end; a sequencing error may be responsible. The V gene is TRBV28, the J gene TRBJ2-7; a weak D match, TRBD2 (5 bases). Germline CDR1 and CDR2: MDHEN and SYDVKM. This CDR3 region has 14 residues. The DNA of the CDR3 is TGTGCCAGCACCTTAGGCGGGCAAACTTACGAGCAGTACTTT. The encoded protein is CASTLGGQTYEQYF.

The chain uses TRBV11-2 and TRBJ2-7; 7 bases line up with TRBD1. Germline-derived CDR1 and CDR2 are SGHAT and FQNNGV. J was trimmed by 4 bases and V by 3 bases; bases with no gene match: 9. CDR3 length: 15 amino acids. Here the CDR3 reads CASSFGPQGNYEQYF. The CDR3 DNA reads as TGTGCCAGCAGCTTTGGACCACAGGGGAATTACGAGCAGTACTTC.

This chain links TRBV6-1 with TRBJ1-2; perhaps TRBD1 as D (5 bases). The CDR3 sequence is 12 residues long. Germline V lookup: CDR1 MNHNS, CDR2 SASEGT. Trimming left V 7 bases short and J 8 bases short, with 14 bases between. The CDR3 region is CASMAGTGGYTF. The CDR3 DNA follows: TGTGCCAGCATGGCAGGGACCGGCGGCTACACCTTC.

This clone was counted once. The V call is TRBV4-1, the J call TRBJ2-5; D perhaps matches TRBD2 (5 bases). The CDR3 runs to 17 residues. Per the germline V gene, CDR1 is MGHRA and CDR2 is YSYEKL. The germline V and J ends were trimmed by 0 bases and 4 bases, with 18 bases remaining between them. The CDR3 region has the DNA TGCGCCAGCAGCCAAGAGGCAGAGTCTAGCTGGCCAGAGACCCAGTACTTC. Its protein is CASSQEAESSWPETQYF.

J is TRBJ2-3 and V is TRBV5-6, with 9 bases fitting TRBD2. The J segment lost 5 bases and the V segment lost 3 bases, leaving 10 bases of the junction unmatched. This CDR3 has 16 residues. Germline V gene lookup returns CDR1 SGHDT and CDR2 YYEEEE. The CDR3: CASSSPGLAGLDTQYF. The CDR3 DNA is TGTGCCAGCAGCTCTCCCGGGCTAGCGGGGTTAGATACGCAGTATTTT.

The V and J genes are TRBV27 and TRBJ2-1; D ambiguous. CDR1 MNHEY and CDR2 SMNVEV come from the germline V gene (reference sequence). The CDR3 contains 14 residues. Between the trimmed V and J ends, which lost 10 bases and 0 bases, there was a span of 13 bases. CDR3 amino acids: CATRDGDSYNEQFF. CDR3 sequence (DNA): TGTGCCACCAGAGACGGCGACTCCTACAATGAGCAGTTCTTC.

V usage is TRBV5-8 and J usage is TRBJ1-5; D not resolved. Germline CDR1 is SGHTS and CDR2 is YDEGEE. There are 16 residues in the CDR3. V lost 4 bases, J lost 2 bases, and 16 bases lay in between. The CDR3 nucleotides are TGTGCCAGCAGCCCCTCCTCTGGGTCAGGCAATCAGCCCCAGCATTTT. It is translated as CASSPSSGSGNQPQHF.

This clone showed up just once. J is TRBJ2-6 and V is TRBV7-9; no clear D gene. The V and J ends lost 4 bases and 4 bases respectively, with 11 bases between them. The CDR3 loop spans 15 amino acids. CDR1 SEHNR and CDR2 FQNEAQ come from the germline V gene (reference sequence). The CDR3 coding sequence is TGTGCCAGCAGCTCCCCAGTTACAGGGGCCAACGTCCTGACTTTC. As protein: CASSSPVTGANVLTF.

For this clone: One junction end disagrees with the germline gene, perhaps due to a read error. The CDR3 sequence is CASSLLEKLFF. The CDR3 DNA sequence: TGTGCCAGTAGCTTGTTGGAAAAACTGTTTTTT. The chain has TRBV5-8 and TRBJ1-4, with D unresolved. Germline V lookup: CDR1 SGHTS, CDR2 YDEGEE. The CDR3 covers 11 residues.

The V and J genes are TRBV13 and TRBJ2-3, with 7 bases fitting TRBD1. V shed 4 bases, J shed 5 bases, and the junction held 12 bases outside the gene matches. Germline V CDR1 and CDR2: PRHDT, FYEKMQ (reference sequence). The CDR3 extends over 16 amino acids. DNA of the CDR3: TGTGCCAGCAGCTCGCCGACAGGGATAGTAAGAGATACGCAGTATTTT. Protein sequence: CASSSPTGIVRDTQYF.

This chain connects TRBV7-9 to TRBJ2-5; D ambiguous. This CDR3 contains 16 residues. Per the germline V gene, CDR1 is SEHNR and CDR2 is FQNEAQ (reference sequence). V was clipped by 5 bases and J by 0 bases, with 16 bases between them. The CDR3 nucleotides are TGTGCCAGCAGCGGGCGGCTAGATATGTACCAAGAGACCCAGTACTTC. Translated, it gives CASSGRLDMYQETQYF.

The chain carries TRBV2 and TRBJ2-3, with 7 nucleotides matching TRBD2. There are 15 residues in the CDR3. V shed 7 bases, J shed 2 bases, and the junction held 9 bases outside the gene matches. In germline, CDR1 is SNHLY, CDR2 FYNNEI. DNA for the CDR3: TGTGCCAGCATGTACTGGCGGGAGAACACAGATACGCAGTATTTT. Protein sequence: CASMYWRENTDTQYF. Using reference TRBV2 and TRBJ2-3 for the parts outside the CDR3, the full variable domain is EPEVTQTPSHQVTQMGQEVILRCVPISNHLYFYWYRQILGQKVEFLVSFYNNEISEKSEIFDDQFSVERPDGSNFTLKIRSTKLEDSAMYFCASMYWRENTDTQYFGPGTRLTVL.

The CDR3 DNA follows: TGTGCCAGCAGCCTAACCCGATTCCCAGGGGGGTGCTTCCTTAACTATGGCTACACCTTC. This gives the protein CASSLTRFPGGCFLNYGYTF. V is TRBV21-1 and J is TRBJ1-2; TRBD1 is taken as the D call from the table, unchecked against the DNA. TRBV21-1 has pseudogene status. The CDR3 extends over 20 amino acids.

V gene TRBV6-5 combines with J gene TRBJ2-7; 8 nucleotides align to TRBD1. V lost 10 bases, J lost 5 bases, and 13 bases stayed unmatched. The CDR3 is made up of 14 amino acids. Germline V CDR1 and CDR2: MNHEY, SVGAGI. In DNA form, the CDR3 reads TGTGCCACCGGACCTGGACAGGGAAATCACGAGCAGTACTTC. Its protein is CATGPGQGNHEQYF.

This chain links TRBV9 with TRBJ2-7; perhaps D is TRBD1 or TRBD2 (6 bases each). Germline V lookup: CDR1 SGDLS, CDR2 YYNGEE. This CDR3 comprises 13 residues. V lost 2 bases and J 4 bases, leaving 10 bases between the germline ends. CDR3 DNA: TGTGCCAGCAGCGTGGGGGGCCGGTACGAGCAGTACTTC. Translation gives CASSVGGRYEQYF.

This clone has a single count. This sample also contains other DNA sequences that code for the same CDR3. The chain couples TRBV9 to TRBJ1-1; TRBD1 aligns across 8 bases. This CDR3 comprises 14 residues. With V trimmed by 0 bases and J by 8 bases, 6 bases remained unmatched. Germline assignment: CDR1 SGDLS and CDR2 YYNGEE. The CDR3 reads CASSVEGTGVEAFF. In DNA, the CDR3 is TGTGCCAGCAGCGTAGAGGGGACAGGTGTCGAAGCTTTCTTT. Variable domain in full (rest from reference TRBV9 and TRBJ1-1): DSGVTQTPKHLITATGQRVTLRCSPRSGDLSVYWYQQSLDQGLQFLIQYYNGEERAKGNILERFSAQQFPDLHSELNLSSLELGDSALYFCASSVEGTGVEAFFGQGTRLTVV.

This clone was counted a single time. The genes are TRBV7-9 and TRBJ1-1; D is unresolved. V shed 2 bases and J shed 5 bases, with 15 bases lying between them. The CDR3 consists of 15 residues. The V gene's germline CDR1 is SEHNR and CDR2 FQNEAQ (reference sequence). CDR3 DNA sequence: TGTGCCAGCAGCTTATTCATAGGGATGGTTACTGAAGCTTTCTTT. It yields the protein CASSLFIGMVTEAFF.

V and J are TRBV5-1 and TRBJ1-5; tentative D call: TRBD1 (5 bases). The germline gives CDR1 SGHRS, CDR2 YFSETQ. The CDR3 totals 15 residues. Trimming took off 0 bases at V and 6 bases at J, with 13 bases between the two ends. The CDR3: CASSLDYLGGQPQHF. The CDR3 DNA sequence: TGCGCCAGCAGCTTGGACTACCTTGGGGGTCAGCCCCAGCATTTT.

This clone was found once. The chain is built from TRBV15 and TRBJ1-1; no clear D gene. The CDR3 covers 15 residues. Germline V lookup: CDR1 LNHNV, CDR2 YYDKDF (reference sequence). Deletions cut 5 bases from V and 5 bases from J, with 18 bases between. The CDR3 nucleotides read TGTGCCACCAGCCGTGGGGTCCTCCTTGGGACTGAAGCTTTCTTT. Its translation: CATSRGVLLGTEAFF.

V gene TRBV4-1 combines with J gene TRBJ1-1; D is possibly TRBD1 (5 bases). With 0 bases removed from V and 4 bases from J, the gap between germline ends came to 15 bases. Germline V gene sequence: CDR1 MGHRA, CDR2 YSYEKL. This CDR3 spans 16 amino acids. CDR3 bases: TGCGCCAGCAGCCAAGATATGTCAGGGCTTGGCACTGAAGCTTTCTTT. It specifies CASSQDMSGLGTEAFF.

The chain couples TRBV30 to TRBJ1-2; no definite D call. V was pared by 4 bases and J by 2 bases, with 17 bases between. CDR3 length: 15 residues. Germline values: CDR1 GTSNPN, CDR2 SVGIG (reference sequence). CDR3 amino acids: CAWTNVNSINYGYTF. The CDR3 bases are TGTGCCTGGACGAATGTCAATTCGATAAACTATGGCTACACCTTC.

This chain connects TRBV7-8 to TRBJ2-7; D may correspond to TRBD1 or TRBD2 (6 bases each). Germline CDR1 and CDR2: SGHVS and FQNEAQ. The germline V and J ends were trimmed by 2 bases and 4 bases, with 15 bases remaining between them. The CDR3 runs to 15 residues. CDR3 sequence reads: CASSLLGGAGYEQYF. The CDR3 coding sequence is TGTGCCAGCAGCTTACTCGGGGGCGCTGGGTACGAGCAGTACTTC.

This sequence joins TRBV13 and TRBJ2-3; D unresolved. Trimming removed 3 bases from V and 2 bases from J, with 9 bases in between. This CDR3 is built from 14 residues. CDR1 and CDR2 (germline): PRHDT, FYEKMQ (reference sequence). CDR3 coding DNA: TGTGCCAGCAGCTTGAATGGGAACACAGATACGCAGTATTTT. It specifies CASSLNGNTDTQYF.

The J gene is TRBJ1-4, the V gene TRBV10-1; D uncertain. The germline V and J ends were trimmed by 7 bases and 4 bases, with 16 bases remaining between them. This CDR3 is built from 15 residues. Germline CDR1 reads WNHNN; CDR2 reads SYGVQD (reference sequence). The CDR3 DNA is TGCGCCAGCACCAATAAGGTTATTCTTAATGAAAAACTGTTTTTT. This codes for CASTNKVILNEKLFF.

Of note for this clone: Other nucleotide sequences in the sample specify the same CDR3. The chain has TRBV19 and TRBJ2-7, with a tentative D call TRBD2 (6 bases). The V gene lost 5 bases and the J gene lost 4 bases, with 12 bases spanning the gap. CDR1 and CDR2 from the germline V gene are LNHDA and SQIVND (reference sequence). There are 13 residues in the CDR3. Here the CDR3 DNA reads TGTGCCAGTAGTGAGGGACTTTCTTACGAGCAGTACTTC. This encodes CASSEGLSYEQYF.

The chain employs TRBV4-1 and TRBJ1-1; D remains unclear. The V gene lost 1 base and the J gene lost 3 bases, with 12 bases spanning the gap. CDR3 length: 15 amino acids. CDR1 is MGHRA and CDR2 is YSYEKL in the germline V gene. The CDR3 protein is CASSQVVRVDTEAFF. Written as DNA, the CDR3 is TGCGCCAGCAGCCAAGTGGTTAGGGTAGACACTGAAGCTTTCTTT.